The sequence of this TCR beta chain was determined in a study of T cell repertoires in cytomegalovirus infection. Across the whole study: CMV epitopes, recently identified HLA-C-restricted and well-studied HLA-B-restricted, were used. Public TCR beta signature analysis indicated the presence of both CMV infection and matching HLA type.

V was clipped by 0 bases and J by 5 bases; unmatched bases: 17. Looked up from germline, CDR1 is MGHDK and CDR2 is SYGVNS. This CDR3 comprises 19 residues. Whole-study results and caveats: It was HLA-C-restricted CMV-specific TCR beta clonotypes that dominated the response ex vivo. The cumulative frequency of public TCR beta families identified carriers of CMV plus the relevant HLA.

TCRdb recomputed calls from the reads with MiXCR, one row per CDR3 protein. The sample carries 650,000 to 850,000 distinct CDR3 sequences, 25% to 35% recorded once. With regard to this clonotype: Its antigen is unknown.

Sample: cultured CD8+ T cells from PBMCs, taken from culture after CMV antigen stimulation. This sequence was found in a human donor in good health (CMV status not recorded). Some clones in this sample may be carry-over from other donors' samples. The J gene is TRBJ1-1, the V gene TRBV25-1; 8 bases line up with TRBD1. CDR3 coding DNA: TGTGCCAGCAGTGAATATTTAATCGATGACAGGGGACCCGGGACTGAAGCTTTCTTT. This encodes CASSEYLIDDRGPGTEAFF.